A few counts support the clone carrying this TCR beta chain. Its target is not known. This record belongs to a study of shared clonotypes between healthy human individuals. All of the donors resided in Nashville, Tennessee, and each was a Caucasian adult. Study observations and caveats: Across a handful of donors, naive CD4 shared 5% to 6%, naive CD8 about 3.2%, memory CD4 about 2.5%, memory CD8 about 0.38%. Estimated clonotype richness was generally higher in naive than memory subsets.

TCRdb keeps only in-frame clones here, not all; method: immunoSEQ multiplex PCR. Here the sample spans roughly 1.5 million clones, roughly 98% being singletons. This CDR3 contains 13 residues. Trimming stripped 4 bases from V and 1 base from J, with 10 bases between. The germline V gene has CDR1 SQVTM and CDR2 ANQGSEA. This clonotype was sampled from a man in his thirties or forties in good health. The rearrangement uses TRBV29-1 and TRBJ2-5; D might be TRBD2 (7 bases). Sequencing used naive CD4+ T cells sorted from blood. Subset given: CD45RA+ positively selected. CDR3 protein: CSVGGGVQETQYF. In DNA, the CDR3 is TGCAGCGTTGGAGGGGGGGTCCAAGAGACCCAGTACTTC.